A single sample gave rise to the 3 T cell receptor beta chains below, sequenced in a study of cytomegalovirus exposure and HLA in healthy donors. In the PCR, 60 Vbeta and 13 Jbeta primers were used. Clones were sequenced by immunoSEQ multiplex PCR, and TCRdb holds only the in-frame ones, with some missing. The data contain roughly 170,000 clones, 77% of them singletons. The sample comprised PBMCs. The source is a woman in her twenties or thirties in good health and CMV-seronegative.

A note on this clone: Other DNA sequences within the sample encode an identical CDR3. The chain links TRBV5-1 to TRBJ2-7, with TRBD1 matching 12 bases. CDR3 length: 15 residues. Germline V gene lookup returns CDR1 SGHRS and CDR2 YFSETQ. V was pared by 0 bases and J by 6 bases, with 4 bases of the junction left unmatched. The CDR3 region is CASSLEGQGAGEQYF. CDR3 nucleotide sequence: TGCGCCAGCAGCTTGGAGGGACAGGGGGCGGGCGAGCAGTACTTC.

The V and J genes are TRBV9 and TRBJ2-6, with 7 bases matching TRBD1. CDR1 is SGDLS, CDR2 YYNGEE, per germline. V shed 3 bases, J shed 0 bases, and the junction held 9 bases outside the gene matches. The CDR3 spans 18 residues. In nucleotides, the CDR3 is TGTGCCAGCAGCGCTACAGGGGATAGGACCTCTGGGGCCAACGTCCTGACTTTC. It codes for CASSATGDRTSGANVLTF.

The chain combines TRBV30 with TRBJ1-2; D is unclear. Germline V lookup: CDR1 GTSNPN, CDR2 SVGIG (reference sequence). V lost 3 bases, J lost 1 base, and 9 bases lay in between. This CDR3 spans 13 amino acids. Here the CDR3 reads CAWRVADNYGYTF. CDR3 nucleotide sequence: TGTGCCTGGAGGGTGGCAGATAACTATGGCTACACCTTC.